These T cell receptor beta chains were read from a single sample in a study of neurological immune-mediated disorders. Each CDR3 protein gets one entry after TCRdb re-called the 5' RACE reads with MiXCR. Of 53,000 or so distinct CDR3 sequences in the sample, approximately 8.4% are singletons; the top ten hold under 2.5%. Sequenced material: PBMCs. These TCRs come from a woman between 35 and 50 years old in good health. The CDR3 runs from the conserved cysteine through the conserved F or W. The order of the fields is V gene, clone size, J gene, D gene, CDR3 DNA, CDR3 protein. D genes are given only for firm matches. Clone size is given for some rows only: seen once, a few or many times, or a class if the clone is expanded.

TRBV20-1	many	TRBJ2-5	-	TGCAGTGCTATCAAGGGCACCTCCGGGGAGACCCAGTACTTC	CSAIKGTSGETQYF
TRBV18	many	TRBJ2-7	TRBD1	TGTGCCAGCTCACGGGACAGGGGACCCGAGCAGTACTTC	CASSRDRGPEQYF
TRBV11-2	many	TRBJ2-2	-	TGTGCCAGCAGCTCTTTGTGGGCTCGGACCGGGACGGTCTTCACCGGGGAGCTGTTTTTT	CASSSLWARTGTVFTGELFF
TRBV7-2	many	TRBJ1-1	-	TGTGCCAGCAGCTTGAACGTGGGCGAAGCTTTCTTT	CASSLNVGEAFF
TRBV4-3	many	TRBJ2-7	TRBD1	TGCGCCAGCAGCCGCAGGGCAGGGGGCAACTACGAGCAGTACTTC	CASSRRAGGNYEQYF
TRBV20-1	many	TRBJ1-3	-	TGCAGTGCTAGAACAGGTTCCTACAGGGAACCTGGAAACACCATATATTTT	CSARTGSYREPGNTIYF
TRBV5-1	-	TRBJ2-1	-	TGCGCCAGCAGCTTGGTCGGGGCCTACTACAATGAGCAGTTCTTC	CASSLVGAYYNEQFF
TRBV6-6	many	TRBJ2-1	-	TGTGCCAGCGGGCGTGAGGGGGGTGAGCAGTTCTTC	CASGREGGEQFF
TRBV6-7	many	TRBJ2-6	-	TGTGCCAGCAGGCTACAGGGTCCCTCTGGGGCCAACGTCCTGACTTTC	CASRLQGPSGANVLTF
TRBV10-3	many	TRBJ2-5	TRBD1	TGTGCCATCAGCCCGACAGGGTCGGAGACCCAGTACTTC	CAISPTGSETQYF
TRBV7-3	many	TRBJ2-2	-	TGTGCCAGCAGCTTAAATCCTGGGGTCACCGGGGAGCTGTTTTTT	CASSLNPGVTGELFF
TRBV7-2	many	TRBJ2-3	-	TGTGCCAGCAGCTTAGCGCTGGGAACAGATACGCAGTATTTT	CASSLALGTDTQYF
TRBV7-2	many	TRBJ2-3	TRBD2	TGTGCCAGCAGCTTAGCGGAGGGCTCTAGCGGGGGGGTATCAGATACGCAGTATTTT	CASSLAEGSSGGVSDTQYF
TRBV20-1	many	TRBJ2-3	TRBD2	TGCAGTGCTCCGCCTAGCGGGGGCACAGATACGCAGTATTTT	CSAPPSGGTDTQYF
TRBV20-1	many	TRBJ2-7	-	TGCAGTGCCCCGCCATTGGGCTCCTACGAGCAGTACTTC	CSAPPLGSYEQYF
TRBV6-5	many	TRBJ1-2	TRBD1	TGTGCCAGCAGTTACGGGACAGGGGCTTATGGCTACACCTTC	CASSYGTGAYGYTF
TRBV24-1	many	TRBJ2-1	TRBD1	TGTGCCACCAGTGACAGCTGGACAGGCTATGAGCAGTTCTTC	CATSDSWTGYEQFF
TRBV20-1	many	TRBJ1-2	TRBD1	TGCAGTGCTAGCAGGACAGGGATGAGGGGCTACACCTTC	CSASRTGMRGYTF
TRBV7-6	many	TRBJ2-5	TRBD1	TGTGCCAGCAGCTTTAATTACCGGGACAGCCAAGAGACCCAGTACTTC	CASSFNYRDSQETQYF
TRBV27	many	TRBJ2-1	-	TGTGCCAGCAGTTCCGGGACGTATGAGCAGTTCTTC	CASSSGTYEQFF
TRBV5-1	many	TRBJ2-1	TRBD2	TGCGCCAGCAGCTTGGGGACTAGCGGGTACAATGAGCAGTTCTTC	CASSLGTSGYNEQFF
TRBV5-5	many	TRBJ1-3	-	TGTGCCAGCAGTCAACCGACAGGACGGAGCTCTGGAAACACCATATATTTT	CASSQPTGRSSGNTIYF
TRBV12-3/TRBV12-4	many	TRBJ2-2	-	TGTGCCAGCAGTCCGTACCAGGGTTCCGGGGAGCTGTTTTTT	CASSPYQGSGELFF
TRBV5-6	many	TRBJ2-2	-	TGTGCCAGCAGCTTGGTGAGCACCGGGGAGCTGTTTTTT	CASSLVSTGELFF
TRBV5-1	many	TRBJ2-2	-	TGCGCCAGCAGCTTGCCTAGGAAGCATACCGGGGAGCTGTTTTTT	CASSLPRKHTGELFF
TRBV6-1	many	TRBJ2-1	TRBD2	TGTGCCAGCCTACCGGTAGCGGGAGGAAATGAGCAGTTCTTC	CASLPVAGGNEQFF
TRBV6-2/TRBV6-3	many	TRBJ2-7	-	TGTGCCAGCAGTTACTCTGAGCGGCACAACTCCTACGAGCAGTACTTC	CASSYSERHNSYEQYF
TRBV29-1	many	TRBJ2-1	TRBD2	TGCAGCGTTGAGGGGGAGGCTAGCGGGAACCCGGGCAATGAGCAGTTCTTC	CSVEGEASGNPGNEQFF
TRBV20-1	many	TRBJ2-7	-	TGCAGTGCTAGGGCAGGGGTACTACCCTACGAGCAGTACTTC	CSARAGVLPYEQYF
TRBV7-9	few	TRBJ2-7	-	TGTGCCAGCAGCTTCGGAGCGAGCCGCTACGAGCAGTACTTC	CASSFGASRYEQYF
TRBV20-1	-	TRBJ2-3	TRBD1	TGCAGTGCTGGCTACCTTATTGGAGGGGGGACAGGGGCTACAGATACGCAGTATTTT	CSAGYLIGGGTGATDTQYF
TRBV7-2	many	TRBJ1-1	-	TGTGCCAGCAGCTTGATTCTAAACACTGAAGCTTTCTTT	CASSLILNTEAFF
TRBV6-5	many	TRBJ1-6	-	TGTGCCAGCAGTTACGAATCCGGGGCTGGTTCACCCCTCCACTTT	CASSYESGAGSPLHF
TRBV12-3/TRBV12-4	many	TRBJ2-7	TRBD1	TGTGCCAGCAGTTTAAACAGGGGGCTCTACGAGCAGTACTTC	CASSLNRGLYEQYF
TRBV7-2	many	TRBJ2-3	TRBD2	TGTGCCAGCAGCTGGACGGGGGGAGGACTAGATACGCAGTATTTT	CASSWTGGGLDTQYF
TRBV7-2	many	TRBJ2-7	TRBD2	TGTGCCAGCAGCCCAACTAGCGGGGAGGCCTACGAGCAGTACTTC	CASSPTSGEAYEQYF
TRBV5-1	many	TRBJ1-1	-	TGCGCCAGCAGCTTGGGGGCAGGGAGCAACACTGAAGCTTTCTTT	CASSLGAGSNTEAFF
TRBV29-1	many	TRBJ2-5	-	TGCAGCGTTGCGGCTAGCGTAGGAGAGACCCAGTACTTC	CSVAASVGETQYF
TRBV5-1	few	TRBJ2-1	TRBD2	TGCGCCAGCAGCTTGGGGGGGGGGAATAAGCAGTTCTTC	CASSLGGGNKQFF
TRBV7-2	-	TRBJ2-1	-	-	CASSFYICSAILAGHSNEQFF
TRBV7-2	many	TRBJ1-5	-	TGTGCCAGCAGGAGATTAGGGACCGGCAATCAGCCCCAGCATTTT	CASRRLGTGNQPQHF
TRBV5-5	many	TRBJ2-3	-	TGTGCCAGCAGCTTTGGGGCCTACGCAGATACGCAGTATTTT	CASSFGAYADTQYF
TRBV5-1	many	TRBJ1-1	-	TGCGCCAGCAGCGGGAAGACGGGGAACACTGAAGCTTTCTTT	CASSGKTGNTEAFF
TRBV5-1	-	TRBJ2-2	-	TGCGCCACCCAAGTAAACACCTGGAACACCGGGAAGCTGTTTTTT	CATQVNTWNTGKLFF
TRBV30	few	TRBJ1-5	TRBD1	TGTGCCTGGAGAGGGCAGGGGGTTCAGCCCCAGCATTTT	CAWRGQGVQPQHF
TRBV5-1	many	TRBJ1-1	TRBD1	TGCGCCAGCAGCTTACAGGACAGGGGGTTAACTGAAGCTTTCTTT	CASSLQDRGLTEAFF
TRBV12-3/TRBV12-4	many	TRBJ1-2	-	TGTGCCAGCACCAGCCCAGGGGTTAACTATGGCTACACCTTC	CASTSPGVNYGYTF
TRBV3-2	many	TRBJ2-5	-	TGTGCCACCATTAACAGGGATACGGAGACCCAGTACTTC	CATINRDTETQYF
TRBV20-1	many	TRBJ2-5	TRBD2	TGCAGTGCTAGGTCTGAAGCGCAGCGGGGGGCGCCGGGGGAGACCCAGTACTTC	CSARSEAQRGAPGETQYF